Following are 28 T cell receptor beta chains from one sample sequenced in a study of CD8 T cells in Susac syndrome. RNA was extracted with the RNeasy kit, and a quantity of roughly 0.5 to 1 ug was reverse transcribed using random hexamers. TCRdb used MiXCR to reprocess the immunoSEQ multiplex PCR reads, holding one entry per CDR3 protein. The sample has approximately 130,000 distinct CDR3 sequences, around nine tenths seen once. Sequencing input: CD8+ T cells from PBMCs. These receptors originate from a human donor with multiple sclerosis.

This clonotype came up a few times. The chain recombines TRBV28 with TRBJ1-5; maybe TRBD1 (5 bases). CDR3 length equals 14 residues. CDR1 is MDHEN, CDR2 SYDVKM, per germline. V gave up 5 bases and J gave up 1 base, with 9 bases separating them. The CDR3 DNA reads TGTGCCAGCAGTCCCGACAGAAGCAATCAGCCCCAGCATTTT. Translation gives CASSPDRSNQPQHF.

This clonotype was found once. The V and J genes are TRBV19 and TRBJ2-1; D call uncertain. V was cut by 7 bases and J by 3 bases, with 13 bases left in between. This CDR3 has 14 residues. Germline CDR1 LNHDA, CDR2 SQIVND (reference sequence). The CDR3 sequence: CASTLGGGYNEQFF. The CDR3 nucleotides read TGTGCCAGTACTCTAGGCGGCGGCTACAATGAGCAGTTCTTC.

The V call is TRBV4-2, the J call TRBJ1-1; D is uncertain. The germline CDR1 and CDR2 sequences are LGHNA and YNFKEQ. The CDR3 runs to 14 residues. The V end lost 0 bases, the J end lost 4 bases, and 9 bases lay between the germline ends. The CDR3 nucleotides read TGTGCCAGCAGCCAAGATTTCCGAGGCACTGAAGCTTTCTTT. It encodes CASSQDFRGTEAFF.

The chain links TRBV3-1 to TRBJ1-5, with a tentative D call TRBD1 (5 bases). V lost 4 bases and J lost 5, with 12 bases in between. Germline values: CDR1 LGHDT, CDR2 YNNKEL (reference sequence). This CDR3 is built from 14 residues. The CDR3 loop is CASSPDTNYQPQHF. CDR3 nucleotide sequence: TGTGCCAGCAGCCCGGACACAAATTATCAGCCCCAGCATTTT.

The chain carries TRBV4-3 and TRBJ2-2, with 10 bases that match TRBD2. V trimming: 3 bases; J trimming: 3 bases; junction bases outside the gene matches: 7. The CDR3 runs 17 residues. CDR1 is LGHNA and CDR2 is YSLEER in the germline V gene. DNA of the CDR3: TGCGCCAGCAGCCAGTCTATAGCGGGAGGATACACCGGGGAGCTGTTTTTT. This encodes CASSQSIAGGYTGELFF.

The CDR3 nucleotides read TGTGCCAGCAGTTACTCGGGGGGGGACTACTCCTACGAGCAGTACTTC. Translated, it gives CASSYSGGDYSYEQYF. The chain couples TRBV6-5 to TRBJ2-7; 7 bases are a match to TRBD2. This CDR3 has 16 residues. The J segment lost 0 bases and the V segment lost 0 bases, leaving 5 bases of the junction unmatched. Germline V gene data show CDR1 as MNHEY and CDR2 as SVGAGI.

This chain uses TRBV9 with TRBJ2-7; 8 bases align to TRBD1. Germline V gene data show CDR1 as SGDLS and CDR2 as YYNGEE. With 4 bases clipped from V and 0 bases from J, the junction kept 12 bases outside the gene matches. The length of the CDR3 is 17 residues. The DNA of the CDR3 is TGTGCCAGCAGCTCCAATCCCCGGGACAGGAGCTCCTACGAGCAGTACTTC. Translated: CASSSNPRDRSSYEQYF.

J is TRBJ2-3 and V is TRBV6-5, with 8 bases matching TRBD2. CDR3 length: 15 residues. Germline CDR1 MNHEY, CDR2 SVGAGI. The V segment lost 7 bases and the J segment 2 bases; nucleotides outside the gene matches: 8. The CDR3 sequence: CASNGRATDTDTQYF. Written as DNA, the CDR3 is TGTGCCAGCAACGGGAGGGCGACCGACACAGATACGCAGTATTTT.

The V gene is TRBV11-2, the J gene TRBJ2-6; D is possibly TRBD1 (6 bases). Germline V gives CDR1 SGHAT, CDR2 FQNNGV. Trimming removed 8 bases from V and 4 bases from J, with 12 bases in between. The CDR3 consists of 14 residues. The chain's CDR3 is CASLQGAGANVLTF. The CDR3 nucleotides read TGTGCCAGCCTACAGGGTGCAGGGGCCAACGTCCTGACTTTC.

The gene calls are TRBV16 and TRBJ1-2; 7 bases are a match to TRBD1. V lost 7 bases, J lost 7 bases, and 12 bases stayed unmatched. The CDR3 contains 14 residues. CDR1 is KGHSY, CDR2 FQNENV, per germline. The CDR3 region is CASIPGGDFRGYTF. In nucleotides, the CDR3 is TGTGCCAGCATCCCAGGGGGAGACTTCCGTGGCTACACCTTC.

In its sample, this clonotype was seen once. CDR3 DNA sequence: TGTGCCAGTAGTATGGCCAGCGACTCCTACGAGCAGTACTTC. Its translation: CASSMASDSYEQYF. The chain has TRBV19 and TRBJ2-7, with D unclear. Germline V gives CDR1 LNHDA, CDR2 SQIVND (reference sequence). The V end lost 3 bases, the J end lost 0 bases, and 9 bases lay between the germline ends. This CDR3 contains 14 residues.

The V gene is TRBV30, the J gene TRBJ2-7, with D hard to call. The germline V gene has CDR1 GTSNPN and CDR2 SVGIG (reference sequence). The V and J ends lost 4 bases and 7 bases respectively, with 17 bases between them. The CDR3 extends over 13 amino acids. The CDR3 spells CAWIFTNGREQYF. The CDR3 coding sequence is TGTGCCTGGATCTTTACTAACGGCAGAGAGCAGTACTTC.

The gene calls are TRBV5-4 and TRBJ2-2, with TRBD2 matching over 11 bases. Germline V gene data show CDR1 as SGHNT and CDR2 as YYREEE (reference sequence). This CDR3 comprises 13 residues. CDR3 sequence reads: CGVHSGRAGELFF. CDR3 nucleotides: TGTGGTGTCCATAGCGGGAGGGCCGGGGAGCTGTTTTTT.

The chain has TRBV12-3 or TRBV12-4 and TRBJ2-3; D ambiguous. The CDR3 has 15 amino acids. V was trimmed by 3 bases and J by 1 base, leaving 11 bases between them. CDR3 amino acids: CASSFLSFGTDTQYF. CDR3 nucleotide sequence: TGTGCCAGCAGTTTTCTTAGCTTCGGCACAGATACGCAGTATTTT.

V gene TRBV2 combines with J gene TRBJ1-4; TRBD1 agrees at 7 bases. CDR3 length: 15 amino acids. Germline CDR1 is SNHLY and CDR2 is FYNNEI. Germline trimming cut 6 bases from V and 2 bases from J; bases unmatched to any gene: 6. CDR3 sequence: CASSETGTTNEKLFF. The CDR3 coding sequence is TGTGCCAGCAGCGAGACAGGGACGACTAATGAAAAACTGTTTTTT. Supplemented by reference TRBV2 and TRBJ1-4, the full variable domain reads EPEVTQTPSHQVTQMGQEVILRCVPISNHLYFYWYRQILGQKVEFLVSFYNNEISEKSEIFDDQFSVERPDGSNFTLKIRSTKLEDSAMYFCASSETGTTNEKLFFGSGTQLSVL.

V gene TRBV2 combines with J gene TRBJ2-1; 8 bases map to TRBD2. CDR1 SNHLY and CDR2 FYNNEI come from the germline V gene. V lost 3 bases to trimming and J lost 2 bases; unmatched junction nucleotides: 3. The CDR3 spans 15 residues. This CDR3 is CASSDGGAAYNEQFF. For the CDR3, the DNA is TGTGCCAGCAGTGACGGGGGGGCTGCCTACAATGAGCAGTTCTTC.

This chain uses TRBV7-9 with TRBJ2-5; TRBD2 aligns across 14 bases. Germline V gives CDR1 SEHNR, CDR2 FQNEAQ (reference sequence). V lost 1 base, J lost 5 bases, and 3 bases stayed unmatched. The length of the CDR3 is 16 residues. Here the CDR3 DNA reads TGTGCCAGCAGCTTAGGACTAGCGGGAGGGCCGGAGACCCAGTACTTC. Translating gives CASSLGLAGGPETQYF.

V usage is TRBV12-3 or TRBV12-4 and J usage is TRBJ2-1, with D hard to call. The CDR3 totals 15 residues. Trimming took off 5 bases at V and 0 bases at J, with 11 bases between the two ends. The CDR3 sequence is CASSTSHSSYNEQFF. CDR3 in DNA: TGTGCCAGCAGTACCTCCCATAGCTCCTACAATGAGCAGTTCTTC.

The chain links TRBV9 to TRBJ1-5; D not resolved. Trimming took 2 bases from V and 3 from J, leaving 9 bases between them. Germline V CDR1 and CDR2: SGDLS, YYNGEE. The CDR3 is 14 amino acids. CDR3 nucleotides: TGTGCCAGCAGCGTCGGCAGTTCCAATCAGCCCCAGCATTTT. Protein sequence: CASSVGSSNQPQHF.

The chain recombines TRBV7-8 with TRBJ1-5; D gene uncertain. Germline V gene lookup returns CDR1 SGHVS and CDR2 FQNEAQ. V dropped 6 bases and J dropped 2 bases, with 17 bases sitting between them. This CDR3 has 16 residues. CDR3 nucleotide sequence: TGTGCCAGCAGTCACGGAATATTCGGGGGCAATCAGCCCCAGCATTTT. It yields the protein CASSHGIFGGNQPQHF.

This chain connects TRBV29-1 to TRBJ2-1; TRBD1 matches at 7 bases. After removal of 8 bases from V and 3 bases from J, the junction contained 4 bases not matched to a gene. CDR1 is SQVTM and CDR2 is ANQGSEA in the germline V gene. The CDR3 is 12 residues long. The CDR3 DNA follows: TGCAGCCTTGGACAGGACTACAATGAGCAGTTCTTC. It codes for CSLGQDYNEQFF.

J is TRBJ2-3 and V is TRBV7-3, with 8 bases lining up with TRBD2. This CDR3 has 14 residues. The ends lost 3 bases at V and 5 bases at J; junction bases unmatched: 4. From germline, CDR1 is SGHTA and CDR2 FQGTGA. The CDR3 loop reads CASSFGLAGDTQYF. In nucleotides, the CDR3 is TGTGCCAGCAGCTTTGGACTAGCAGGAGATACGCAGTATTTT. Based on the CDR3 plus reference TRBV7-3 and TRBJ2-3, the full variable domain is GAGVSQTPSNKVTEKGKYVELRCDPISGHTALYWYRQSLGQGPEFLIYFQGTGAADDSGLPNDRFFAVRPEGSVSTLKIQRTERGDSAVYLCASSFGLAGDTQYFGPGTRLTVL.

V usage is TRBV25-1 and J usage is TRBJ2-7; D is unresolved. V was cut by 1 base and J by 3 bases, with 10 bases left in between. This CDR3 contains 14 residues. Germline-derived CDR1 and CDR2 are MGHDK and SYGVNS. CDR3 loop: CASSESPPYYEQYF. The CDR3 DNA sequence: TGTGCCAGCAGTGAATCCCCCCCCTACTACGAGCAGTACTTC.

The chain links TRBV5-6 to TRBJ1-5; D may be TRBD1 (5 bases). Trimming stripped 7 bases from V and 4 bases from J, with 12 bases between. From germline, CDR1 is SGHDT and CDR2 YYEEEE. CDR3 length: 13 residues. CDR3 in DNA: TGTGCCAGCTGCTGGCAGGGAAATCAGCCCCAGCATTTT. Protein sequence: CASCWQGNQPQHF. The whole variable domain, filled in from reference TRBV5-6 and TRBJ1-5, reads DAGVTQSPTHLIKTRGQQVTLRCSPKSGHDTVSWYQQALGQGPQFIFQYYEEEERQRGNFPDRFSGHQFPNYSSELNVNALLLGDSALYLCASCWQGNQPQHFGDGTRLSIL.

The rearrangement uses TRBV6-1 and TRBJ2-7; TRBD2 might be the D (5 bases). The CDR3 extends over 13 amino acids. The germline V gene encodes CDR1 MNHNS and CDR2 SASEGT. V lost 6 bases, J lost 3 bases, and 12 bases lay in between. The CDR3 DNA follows: TGTGCCAGCAGAAGCGGAGGCCACTACGAGCAGTACTTC. Translation: CASRSGGHYEQYF.

The V gene is TRBV20-1, the J gene TRBJ2-3; D not certain. CDR3 size: 13 residues. Germline-derived CDR1 and CDR2 are DFQATT and SNEGSKA (reference sequence). Trimming stripped 6 bases from V and 5 bases from J, with 15 bases between. The CDR3 here is CSAEEVIKDTQYF. The CDR3 bases are TGCAGTGCCGAAGAAGTAATAAAAGATACGCAGTATTTT.

This chain uses TRBV27 with TRBJ2-3, with 8 bases matching TRBD2. Germline loops: CDR1 MNHEY, CDR2 SMNVEV (reference sequence). The CDR3 runs 16 residues. J was trimmed by 0 bases and V by 1 base; bases with no gene match: 3. The CDR3: CASSLWASGSTDTQYF. CDR3 nucleotide sequence: TGTGCCAGCAGTTTATGGGCTAGCGGGAGCACAGATACGCAGTATTTT.

The chain couples TRBV15 to TRBJ1-1; no definite D call. The CDR3 is made up of 14 amino acids. Deletions cut 3 bases from V and 1 base from J, with 9 bases between. Per the germline V gene, CDR1 is LNHNV and CDR2 is YYDKDF (reference sequence). CDR3 protein: CATSRLTANTEAFF. CDR3 coding DNA: TGTGCCACCAGCAGGCTGACGGCGAACACTGAAGCTTTCTTT.